The present entry profiles one T cell receptor (beta chain) with its context. No antigen is known for it. Exclusion of a patient resulted from uncontrolled infection, other autoimmune disease, pregnancy or lactation. Diagnoses rested on clinical symptoms, serum thyroxine and TRAb, thyroid ultrasound and orbital computed tomography. Fresh 10 ml peripheral blood yielded PBMCs. This specimen belongs to a study of T cells in Graves' hyperthyroidism and ophthalmopathy. Amplification yielded TCR beta CDR3 regions, with RNA transcripts as the source. The TCR CDR3 was amplified in a first-round RT-PCR using the HTBI primer set. Each CDR3 protein is one row after TCRdb ran MiXCR on the multiplex PCR reads. The sample has hundreds of thousands of distinct CDR3 sequences; approximately 16% are singletons. Regarding the study as a whole: In simple terms, a model built on 13 V-J features told ophthalmopathy apart from stable hyperthyroidism.

The clonotype was recovered from a woman in her thirties or forties with Graves' ophthalmopathy. What was sequenced was blood.

CDR3 sequence reads: CASSSITGFRLNSPLHF. In DNA, the CDR3 is TGTGCCAGCAGCTCGATAACAGGGTTTAGGTTAAATTCACCCCTCCACTTT. V usage is TRBV5-4 and J usage is TRBJ1-6, with a possible D match to TRBD1 (6 bases). In germline, CDR1 is SGHNT, CDR2 YYREEE (reference sequence). V lost 3 bases and J 7 bases, leaving 20 bases between the germline ends. The CDR3 length is 17 residues. Together with reference TRBV5-4 and TRBJ1-6, the CDR3 gives the full variable domain: ETGVTQSPTHLIKTRGQQVTLRCSSQSGHNTVSWYQQALGQGPQFIFQYYREEENGRGNFPPRFSGLQFPNYSSELNVNALELDDSALYLCASSSITGFRLNSPLHFGNGTRLTVT.